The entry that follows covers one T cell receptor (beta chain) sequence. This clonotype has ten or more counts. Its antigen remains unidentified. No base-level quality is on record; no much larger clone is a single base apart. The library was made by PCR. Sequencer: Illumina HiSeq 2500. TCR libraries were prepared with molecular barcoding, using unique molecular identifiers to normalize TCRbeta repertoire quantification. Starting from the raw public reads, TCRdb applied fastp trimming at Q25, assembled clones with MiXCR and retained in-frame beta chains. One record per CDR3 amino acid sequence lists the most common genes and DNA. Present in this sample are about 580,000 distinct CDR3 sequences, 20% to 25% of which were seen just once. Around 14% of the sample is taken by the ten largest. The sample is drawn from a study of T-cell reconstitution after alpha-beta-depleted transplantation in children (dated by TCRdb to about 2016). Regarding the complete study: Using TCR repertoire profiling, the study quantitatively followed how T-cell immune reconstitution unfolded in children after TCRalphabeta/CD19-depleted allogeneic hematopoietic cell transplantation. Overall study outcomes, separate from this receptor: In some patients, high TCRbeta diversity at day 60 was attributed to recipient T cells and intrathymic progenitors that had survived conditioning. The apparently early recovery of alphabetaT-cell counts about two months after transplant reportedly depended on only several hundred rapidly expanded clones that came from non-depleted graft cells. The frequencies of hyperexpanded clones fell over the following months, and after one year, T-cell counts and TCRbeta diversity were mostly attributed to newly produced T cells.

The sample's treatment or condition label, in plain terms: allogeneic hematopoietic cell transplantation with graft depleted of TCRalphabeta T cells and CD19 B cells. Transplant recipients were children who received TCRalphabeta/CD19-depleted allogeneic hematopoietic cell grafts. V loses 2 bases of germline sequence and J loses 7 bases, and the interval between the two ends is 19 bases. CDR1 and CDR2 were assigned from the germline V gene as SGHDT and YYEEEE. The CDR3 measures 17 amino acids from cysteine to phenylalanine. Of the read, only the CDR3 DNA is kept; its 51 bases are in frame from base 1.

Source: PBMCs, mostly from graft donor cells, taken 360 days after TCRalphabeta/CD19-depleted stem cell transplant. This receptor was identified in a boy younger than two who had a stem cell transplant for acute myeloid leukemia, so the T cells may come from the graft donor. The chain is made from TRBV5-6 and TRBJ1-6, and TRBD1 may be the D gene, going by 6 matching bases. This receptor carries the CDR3 CASSFVMGGRENSPLHF. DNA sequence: TGTGCCAGCAGCTTCGTTATGGGGGGCAGGGAGAATTCACCCCTCCACTTT.